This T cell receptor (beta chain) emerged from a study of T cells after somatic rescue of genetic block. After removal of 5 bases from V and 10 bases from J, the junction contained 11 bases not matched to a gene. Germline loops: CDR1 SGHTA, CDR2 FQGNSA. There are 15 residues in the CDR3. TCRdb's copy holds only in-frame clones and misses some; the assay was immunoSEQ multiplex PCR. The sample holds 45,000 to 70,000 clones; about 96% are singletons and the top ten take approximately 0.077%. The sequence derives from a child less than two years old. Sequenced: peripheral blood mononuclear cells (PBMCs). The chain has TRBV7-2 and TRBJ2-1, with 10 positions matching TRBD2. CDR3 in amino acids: CASSPGLAGVGEQFF. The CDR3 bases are TGTGCCAGCAGCCCAGGGCTAGCGGGAGTAGGCGAGCAGTTCTTC. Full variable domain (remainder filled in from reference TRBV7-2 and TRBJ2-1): GAGVSQSPSNKVTEKGKDVELRCDPISGHTALYWYRQSLGQGLEFLIYFQGNSAPDKSGLPSDRFSAERTGGSVSTLTIQRTQQEDSAVYLCASSPGLAGVGEQFFGPGTRLTVL.